The rows below give T cell receptor beta chains drawn from one sample of a study of cytomegalovirus exposure and HLA in healthy donors. Sequencing used immunoSEQ multiplex PCR; TCRdb keeps in-frame clones, though not all of them. Of about 130,000 clones detected, roughly a tenth appear once; the ten largest clones hold 4% to 5%. Input material: PBMCs. All receptors derive from a woman aged 18 to 35 in good health and CMV-seropositive. Both conserved end residues are part of each CDR3. A D gene is named only where the DNA matches it firmly.

TRBV14 | NA | CASSQELAGNTEAFF
TRBV5-1 | TRBD2 | CASSFTGTSGLGEQFF
TRBV27 | NA | CASSPTRDHYEQYF
TRBV4-1 | TRBD2 | CASSQVAGLAGGNEQFF
TRBV14 | NA | CASSQQRGGEAFF
TRBV27 | TRBD2 | CASSFPSGTNYNEQFF
TRBV6-6 | NA | CASSYRYEQYF
TRBV5-6 | NA | CASSGASGPDTAREQFF
TRBV15 | NA | CATSRVGGAADGYTF
TRBV28 | TRBD2 | CASSLESREENIQYF
TRBV4-1 | NA | CASSLLQPLSEQYF
TRBV5-6 | NA | CASSLSGPSNQPQHF
TRBV28 | TRBD2 | CASSFDVVGGSYEQYF
TRBV7-9 | TRBD2 | CASSLLMVAGGDNEQFF
TRBV6-6 | TRBD1 | CASSYPGQGGPGELFF
TRBV4-1 | NA | CASSLLVSTYNEQFF
TRBV30 | TRBD1 | CAWTQGALANTQYF
TRBV29-1 | NA | CSVGGGTNYGYTF
TRBV28 | NA | CASSSHSRETDTQYF
TRBV27 | NA | CASSSVGSGYTF
TRBV5-6 | TRBD1 | CASSYRQGSPSGANVLTF
TRBV10-3 | NA | CAISMTDQGYTF
TRBV19 | TRBD2 | CASSPTSGNSYNEQFF
TRBV7-3 | TRBD2 | CASTRLAGATYNEQFF
TRBV19 | NA | CASSIVTRETQYF
TRBV4-1 | NA | CASSQDTGTGELFF
TRBV5-4 | TRBD2 | CASSLLAGGYTDTQYF
TRBV4-1 | NA | CASSQVPTRSTDTQYF
TRBV5-1 | TRBD1 | CASSLPGQHPLGYTF
TRBV11-2 | TRBD2 | CASSLIPGGGNEQFF
TRBV13 | TRBD2 | CASSLEGLAGVEQFF
TRBV5-1 | NA | CASRIGETYEQYF
TRBV29-1 | TRBD1 | CSAVPGQGRNTGELFF
TRBV27 | NA | CASQGPLRSGYTF
TRBV29-1 | TRBD1 | CSVVRDRAEAFF
TRBV11-2 | TRBD2 | CASSLKSLAGGQETQYF
TRBV27 | TRBD2 | CASSARPLAGGAYEQYF
TRBV6-6 | TRBD2 | CASDTGTSVTDTQYF
TRBV7-9 | NA | CASSLDSNSYEQYF
TRBV19 | TRBD2 | CASSMGAGTSVSRNEQFF
TRBV10-3 | NA | CAISESPGLNTEAFF
TRBV7-3 | TRBD2 | CASSLSGGSYEQYF
TRBV6-5 | NA | CASSTHRAGGYTF
TRBV19 | NA | CASAPVRGQSSYGYTF
TRBV5-6 | TRBD1 | CASSLNRGQNQPQHF
TRBV28 | NA | CASSLSGEVHGELFF
TRBV30 | NA | CAWEVGGEAFF
TRBV7-8 | NA | CASTQLDRVSEAFF
TRBV9 | NA | CASSADGTPNEKLFF
TRBV18 | TRBD2 | CASSSGLAEYEQYF